Below are 4 T cell receptor beta chains sequenced from a single sample in a study of human T cells and chemical hapten exposure. Time point denoted: patch test 1, 2 weeks after DPC sensitization. The treatment: therapeutic diphenylcyclopropenone sensitization with weekly scalp DPC. TCRdb called the RACE reads again in MiXCR, with one record for every CDR3 protein. Here the sample spans a few hundred thousand distinct CDR3 sequences, 4.8% being singletons. The material sequenced was whole blood, taken in connection with sensitization to the hapten diphenylcyclopropenone (DPC). The receptor source for this set is a woman in her 50s with alopecia areata. Some clones in this sample may be carry-over from other donors' samples.

The chain is built from TRBV7-7 and TRBJ2-1; 8 nucleotides align to TRBD2. This CDR3 is 15 amino acids long. Germline CDR1 and CDR2: SSHAT and FNYEAQ (reference sequence). V dropped 5 bases and J dropped 8; count of bases not matched to a gene: 11. This chain's CDR3 is CASSLTERENDEQFF. The CDR3 nucleotides read TGTGCCAGCAGCCTAACGGAGCGGGAGAACGATGAGCAGTTCTTC.

Ten or more counts support this clonotype. V and J are TRBV4-1 and TRBJ1-2, with unresolved D. The CDR3 totals 14 residues. CDR1 is MGHRA and CDR2 is YSYEKL in the germline V gene. V gave up 0 bases and J gave up 5 bases, with 10 bases separating them. The CDR3, as DNA: TGCGCCAGCAGCCAAGATAACACATTATATGGCTACACCTTC. This translates into CASSQDNTLYGYTF.

This clonotype appeared many times. The gene calls are TRBV6-2 or TRBV6-3 and TRBJ2-2; TRBD2 matches 13 bases. The CDR3 covers 16 residues. The ends lost 5 bases at V and 8 bases at J; junction bases unmatched: 8. Germline V CDR1 and CDR2: MNHEY, SVGEGT. CDR3 DNA sequence: TGTGCCAGCAGTCGGCGGACTAGCGGGAGAATGGGGGAGCTGTTTTTT. It translates to CASSRRTSGRMGELFF.

This clonotype was counted ten times or more. The chain couples TRBV15 to TRBJ1-5; a possible D gene is TRBD1 (6 bases). This CDR3 contains 17 residues. CDR1 is LNHNV, CDR2 YYDKDF, per germline (reference sequence). V lost 0 bases to trimming and J lost 6 bases, with 18 bases between them. The CDR3 loop is CATSRDKGRGGSQPQHF. The CDR3 DNA reads TGTGCCACCAGCAGAGATAAAGGCAGGGGAGGAAGTCAGCCCCAGCATTTT.